This TCR beta chain was recorded in a study of blood T cell repertoires in COVID-19. Whole-study context: Samples of COVID-19 (acute and convalescent) were obtained from the United States, Italy and Spain. In each case, the material was cDNA or gDNA derived from T cells, B-cell-depleted T cells, or PBMCs.

Per the original methods: Estimates of nucleated cell counts were drawn from the amplification of reference gene primers. Method: immunoSEQ multiplex PCR; TCRdb's copy keeps in-frame clones and lacks some. V and J calls and clone size come straight from that table; D and trimming were deduced from the DNA. The sample includes about 260,000 clones, roughly 85% seen only once; the top ten take over 4.5%. This CDR3 has 14 amino acids. Trimming left V 4 bases short and J 2 bases short, with 11 bases between. CDR1 and CDR2 from the germline V gene are SGHRS and YFSETQ. The J gene is TRBJ2-3, the V gene TRBV5-1; D may be TRBD2 (6 bases). This receptor was taken from a man aged 60 to 69 who had recovered from COVID-19. The source material was peripheral blood. The CDR3 DNA is TGCGCCAGCAGCCGGGACTCCTACACAGATACGCAGTATTTT. The encoded protein is CASSRDSYTDTQYF. The whole variable domain, filled in from reference TRBV5-1 and TRBJ2-3, reads KAGVTQTPRYLIKTRGQQVTLSCSPISGHRSVSWYQQTPGQGLQFLFEYFSETQRNKGNFPGRFSGRQFSNSRSEMNVSTLELGDSALYLCASSRDSYTDTQYFGPGTRLTVL.